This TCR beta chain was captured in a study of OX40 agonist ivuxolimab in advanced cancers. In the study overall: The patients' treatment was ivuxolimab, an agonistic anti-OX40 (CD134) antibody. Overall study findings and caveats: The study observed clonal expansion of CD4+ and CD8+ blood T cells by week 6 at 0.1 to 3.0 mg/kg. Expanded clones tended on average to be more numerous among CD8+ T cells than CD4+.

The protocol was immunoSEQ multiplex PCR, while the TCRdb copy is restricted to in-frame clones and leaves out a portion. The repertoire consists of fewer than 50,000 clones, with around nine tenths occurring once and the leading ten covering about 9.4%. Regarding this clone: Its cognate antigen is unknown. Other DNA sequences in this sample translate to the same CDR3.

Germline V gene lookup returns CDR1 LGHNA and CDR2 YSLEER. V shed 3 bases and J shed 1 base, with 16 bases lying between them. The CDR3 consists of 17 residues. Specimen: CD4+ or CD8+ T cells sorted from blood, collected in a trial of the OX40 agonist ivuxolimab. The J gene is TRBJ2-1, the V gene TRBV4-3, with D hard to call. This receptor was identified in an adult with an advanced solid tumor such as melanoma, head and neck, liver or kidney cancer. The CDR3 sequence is CASSHTFESGSYNEQFF. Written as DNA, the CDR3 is TGCGCCAGCAGCCACACCTTTGAAAGTGGATCCTACAATGAGCAGTTCTTC.